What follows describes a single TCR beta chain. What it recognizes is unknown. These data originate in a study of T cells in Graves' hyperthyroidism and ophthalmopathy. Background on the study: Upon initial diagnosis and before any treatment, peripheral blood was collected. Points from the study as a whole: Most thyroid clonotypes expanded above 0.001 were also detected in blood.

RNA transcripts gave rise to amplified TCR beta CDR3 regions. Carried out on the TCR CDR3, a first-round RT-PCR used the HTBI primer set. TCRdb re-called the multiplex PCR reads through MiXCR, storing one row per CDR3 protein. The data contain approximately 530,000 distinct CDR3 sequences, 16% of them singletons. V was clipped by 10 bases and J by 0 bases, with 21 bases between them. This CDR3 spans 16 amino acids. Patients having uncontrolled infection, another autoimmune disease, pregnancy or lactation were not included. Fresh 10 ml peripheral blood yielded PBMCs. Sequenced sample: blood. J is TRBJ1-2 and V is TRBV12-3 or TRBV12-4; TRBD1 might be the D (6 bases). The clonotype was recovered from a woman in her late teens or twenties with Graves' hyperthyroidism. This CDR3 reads CATSFNGGRANYGYTF. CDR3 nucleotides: TGTGCCACCTCGTTTAATGGGGGGCGAGCTAACTATGGCTACACCTTC.